One sample yielded the 25 T cell receptor beta chains listed below, sequenced in a study of cytomegalovirus exposure and HLA in healthy donors. The PCR employed 60 Vbeta primers together with 13 Jbeta primers. The table came from immunoSEQ multiplex PCR; TCRdb's copy has only in-frame clones and leaves some out. The table records about 120,000 clones, 70% to 90% of them present only once. Sample: PBMCs. The source of these receptors is a man aged 18 to 35 in good health and CMV-seropositive.

This clone was counted only a few times. V gene TRBV6-1 combines with J gene TRBJ1-4; D remains unclear. V was cut by 2 bases and J by 7 bases, with 11 bases left in between. The germline gives CDR1 MNHNS, CDR2 SASEGT. The CDR3 length is 14 residues. The CDR3 bases are TGTGCCAGCAGTGAACCGAGGGATGGTGAAAAACTGTTTTTT. It yields the protein CASSEPRDGEKLFF.

This sequence joins TRBV28 and TRBJ2-2; 7 positions agree with TRBD2. With 1 base clipped from V and 1 base from J, the junction kept 0 bases outside the gene matches. The germline V gene has CDR1 MDHEN and CDR2 SYDVKM. The CDR3 runs to 15 residues. The CDR3 protein is CASSLLAGNTGELFF. CDR3 DNA: TGTGCCAGCAGTTTATTAGCGGGGAACACCGGGGAGCTGTTTTTT.

This clone was recorded only once. This chain uses TRBV4-1 with TRBJ1-2, with D perhaps matching TRBD1 (6 bases). The V end was cut by 0 bases, the J end by 4 bases, with 15 bases between. The CDR3 extends over 16 amino acids. Germline CDR1 and CDR2: MGHRA and YSYEKL. CDR3 region: CASSQDPTGRPYGYTF. DNA of the CDR3: TGCGCCAGCAGCCAAGACCCGACAGGCCGTCCCTATGGCTACACCTTC.

The genes are TRBV19 and TRBJ1-6; 8 bases are shared with TRBD1. With 3 bases clipped from V and 10 bases from J, the junction kept 5 bases outside the gene matches. CDR1 is LNHDA and CDR2 is SQIVND in the germline V gene (reference sequence). CDR3 length: 14 residues. In DNA, the CDR3 is TGTGCCAGTAGTATTGGACAGGGTAGATCACCCCTCCACTTT. Residues: CASSIGQGRSPLHF.

Comment on this clone: Compared with germline, one end of the junction differs, possibly owing to a read error. The chain combines TRBV14 with TRBJ2-3, with a weak D call TRBD2 (5 bases). Germline V CDR1 and CDR2: SGHDN, FVKESK. The CDR3 length is 15 residues. CDR3 nucleotide sequence: TGTGCCGGCAGCCAAGTCCTAGGAGGAGTGGATACGCAGTATTTT. It codes for CAGSQVLGGVDTQYF.

This chain uses TRBV5-4 with TRBJ2-5; 9 nucleotides agree with TRBD2. Germline CDR1 and CDR2: SGHNT and YYREEE (reference sequence). The CDR3 totals 17 residues. V lost 1 base and J lost 0; bases outside the gene matches: 7. The CDR3 DNA follows: TGTGCCAGCAGCTTGTTAGGTAGCGGGGGTTACCAAGAGACCCAGTACTTC. Translation: CASSLLGSGGYQETQYF.

V usage is TRBV10-1 and J usage is TRBJ2-3; 10 bases are shared with TRBD2. Germline assignment: CDR1 WNHNN and CDR2 SYGVQD (reference sequence). The CDR3 is 16 amino acids. With 6 bases clipped from V and 5 bases from J, the junction kept 11 bases outside the gene matches. Written as DNA, the CDR3 is TGCGCCAGCAGCGACAGTTCTAGCGGGGGACGAGATACGCAGTATTTT. As protein: CASSDSSSGGRDTQYF.

J is TRBJ2-5 and V is TRBV14, with TRBD2 identical over 11 bases. The CDR3 runs 14 residues. Germline-derived CDR1 and CDR2 are SGHDN and FVKESK. V was clipped by 4 bases and J by 5 bases; unmatched bases: 3. The CDR3 DNA reads as TGTGCCAGCAGCCCCGTAGCGGGGGGGGAGACCCAGTACTTC. Its translation: CASSPVAGGETQYF.

This chain joins TRBV5-1 and TRBJ2-1; 11 nucleotides match TRBD2. The V segment lost 2 bases and the J segment 7 bases; nucleotides outside the gene matches: 8. CDR1 and CDR2 from the germline V gene are SGHRS and YFSETQ. This CDR3 is built from 16 residues. This chain's CDR3 is CASSLASGGRQNEQFF. CDR3 nucleotide sequence: TGCGCCAGCAGCTTAGCTAGCGGGGGGCGACAGAATGAGCAGTTCTTC.

This chain joins TRBV5-4 and TRBJ1-1; a possible D gene is TRBD1 (5 bases). Germline V gene sequence: CDR1 SGHNT, CDR2 YYREEE (reference sequence). CDR3 size: 15 residues. The V gene lost 0 bases and the J gene lost 8 bases, with 17 bases spanning the gap. This chain's CDR3 is CASSLGGDGGTEAFF. DNA of the CDR3: TGTGCCAGCAGCTTGGGTGGGGACGGAGGGACGGAAGCTTTCTTT. The complete variable domain, with remaining parts taken from reference TRBV5-4 and TRBJ1-1, reads ETGVTQSPTHLIKTRGQQVTLRCSSQSGHNTVSWYQQALGQGPQFIFQYYREEENGRGNFPPRFSGLQFPNYSSELNVNALELDDSALYLCASSLGGDGGTEAFFGQGTRLTVV.

The chain combines TRBV7-3 with TRBJ2-5; tentatively, D is TRBD1 (6 bases). The CDR3 spans 13 residues. The V end lost 2 bases, the J end lost 5 bases, and 9 bases lay between the germline ends. Germline V gene sequence: CDR1 SGHTA, CDR2 FQGTGA. The CDR3 protein is CASSLSGVETQYF. The CDR3 coding sequence is TGTGCCAGCAGCTTATCAGGGGTGGAGACCCAGTACTTC.

V usage is TRBV9 and J usage is TRBJ1-4; 8 nucleotides agree with TRBD1. The CDR3 totals 16 residues. Germline V gene lookup returns CDR1 SGDLS and CDR2 YYNGEE. The V gene end was trimmed by 4 bases and the J gene end by 3 bases; junction bases not matched to a gene: 8. The chain's CDR3 is CASSLQGASANEKLFF. CDR3 sequence (DNA): TGTGCCAGCAGCCTTCAGGGGGCCTCAGCTAATGAAAAACTGTTTTTT. Looking up the rest from reference TRBV9 and TRBJ1-4 gives the full variable domain: DSGVTQTPKHLITATGQRVTLRCSPRSGDLSVYWYQQSLDQGLQFLIQYYNGEERAKGNILERFSAQQFPDLHSELNLSSLELGDSALYFCASSLQGASANEKLFFGSGTQLSVL.

The V gene is TRBV5-1, the J gene TRBJ2-3, with 10 bases that match TRBD2. CDR1 SGHRS and CDR2 YFSETQ come from the germline V gene. This CDR3 is 15 amino acids long. With 4 bases clipped from V and 5 bases from J, the junction kept 7 bases outside the gene matches. The CDR3 DNA reads as TGCGCCAGCAGCCGTAAGGGGACTAGCGAAGATACGCAGTATTTT. Translation: CASSRKGTSEDTQYF.

This clone was counted between two and nine times. The chain has TRBV6-5 and TRBJ2-7, with D tentatively TRBD1 (5 bases). The CDR3 consists of 14 residues. Germline values: CDR1 MNHEY, CDR2 SVGAGI. V was trimmed by 0 bases and J by 6 bases, leaving 12 bases between them. CDR3 bases: TGTGCCAGCAGTTACTCGAAAGACAGAAGCGAGCAGTACTTC. Translation: CASSYSKDRSEQYF.

The chain employs TRBV7-9 and TRBJ2-1; 9 bases match TRBD1. Germline CDR1 SEHNR, CDR2 FQNEAQ (reference sequence). This CDR3 contains 16 residues. The ends lost 2 bases at V and 6 bases at J; junction bases unmatched: 8. This chain's CDR3 is CASSLSPGTGRNEQFF. The CDR3 nucleotides are TGTGCCAGCAGCTTATCCCCCGGGACAGGGCGCAATGAGCAGTTCTTC.

CDR3 DNA sequence: TGTGCCAGCACAACCGGGAACACTGAAGCTTTCTTT. Residues: CASTTGNTEAFF. The chain links TRBV5-4 to TRBJ1-1; D not certain. Germline CDR1 and CDR2: SGHNT and YYREEE (reference sequence). The CDR3 runs 12 residues. Trimming left V 6 bases short and J 1 base short, with 7 bases between.

CDR3 bases: TGTGCCAGCAGCTACTCAGGGGACGAGCAGTACTTC. It codes for CASSYSGDEQYF. J is TRBJ2-7 and V is TRBV7-9; D is perhaps TRBD1 (6 bases). Per the germline V gene, CDR1 is SEHNR and CDR2 is FQNEAQ (reference sequence). The CDR3 sequence is 12 residues long. V dropped 4 bases and J dropped 5 bases, with 9 bases sitting between them.

The chain recombines TRBV30 with TRBJ2-7, with 8 positions matching TRBD2. This CDR3 has 14 amino acids. J was trimmed by 2 bases and V by 0 bases; bases with no gene match: 3. The V gene's germline CDR1 is GTSNPN and CDR2 SVGIG (reference sequence). CDR3 in DNA: TGTGCCTGGAGTGTAAGCGGGGGACCCTACGAGCAGTACTTC. As protein: CAWSVSGGPYEQYF.

Worth noting for this clone: A far more abundant clone sits one base away, making this likely a read error. The genes are TRBV6-5 and TRBJ2-1; D perhaps matches TRBD2 (6 bases). With 4 bases removed from V and 7 bases from J, the gap between germline ends came to 17 bases. This CDR3 spans 15 amino acids. Germline assignment: CDR1 MNHEY and CDR2 SVGAGI. The CDR3 DNA follows: TGTGCCAGCAGTTTCGGGTCAGGGAGGATGAATGAGCAGTTCTTC. Its protein is CASSFGSGRMNEQFF.

The chain links TRBV6-5 to TRBJ1-2, with D perhaps matching TRBD1 (6 bases). V lost 6 bases, J lost 2 bases, and 13 bases lay in between. Germline V gives CDR1 MNHEY, CDR2 SVGAGI. The CDR3 contains 14 residues. CDR3: CASRGPDSNYGYTF. CDR3 sequence (DNA): TGTGCCAGCAGGGGCCCGGACAGCAACTATGGCTACACCTTC.

The V gene is TRBV30, the J gene TRBJ1-4, with 8 bases matching TRBD1. J gave up 5 bases and V 4 bases, and 12 bases lay outside the gene matches. The germline CDR1 and CDR2 sequences are GTSNPN and SVGIG (reference sequence). This CDR3 is 16 amino acids long. DNA for the CDR3: TGTGCCTGGAAAAAATCACCAGGGGGCGGGAATGAAAAACTGTTTTTT. The encoded protein is CAWKKSPGGGNEKLFF.

In its sample, this clone was seen once. The CDR3 region is CASILRTGRDGQPQHF. The CDR3 coding sequence is TGTGCCAGCATCCTTCGGACAGGGAGGGATGGTCAGCCCCAGCATTTT. The chain joins TRBV28 to TRBJ1-5; 8 nucleotides agree with TRBD1. Germline CDR1 reads MDHEN; CDR2 reads SYDVKM. The J segment lost 6 bases and the V segment lost 7 bases, leaving 14 bases of the junction unmatched. The length of the CDR3 is 16 residues.

The chain employs TRBV1 and TRBJ2-1; the table assigns TRBD2, which was not confirmed against the DNA. TRBV1 is a pseudogene. CDR3 size: 15 residues. The CDR3 region is CTSSQDGSSLREQFF. CDR3 DNA: TGCACCAGCAGCCAAGATGGGAGCAGCCTAAGAGAGCAGTTCTTC.

This clone was seen a handful of times. This chain uses TRBV5-4 with TRBJ2-5; D might be TRBD1 (5 bases). Germline CDR1 reads SGHNT; CDR2 reads YYREEE (reference sequence). Trimming removed 4 bases from V and 2 bases from J, with 15 bases in between. The CDR3 runs to 15 residues. This CDR3 reads CASSLGAGSQETQYF. In nucleotides, the CDR3 is TGTGCCAGCAGCCTAGGAGCAGGGTCACAAGAGACCCAGTACTTC.

The rearrangement uses TRBV21-1 and TRBJ2-5; TRBD1 was called by the table and not checked on the DNA. TRBV21-1 is a documented pseudogene. This CDR3 spans 16 amino acids. DNA for the CDR3: TGTGCCAGCAGCCGAAAGGGGTGGGGGCCTCAAGAGACCCAGTACTTC. Its protein product is CASSRKGWGPQETQYF.